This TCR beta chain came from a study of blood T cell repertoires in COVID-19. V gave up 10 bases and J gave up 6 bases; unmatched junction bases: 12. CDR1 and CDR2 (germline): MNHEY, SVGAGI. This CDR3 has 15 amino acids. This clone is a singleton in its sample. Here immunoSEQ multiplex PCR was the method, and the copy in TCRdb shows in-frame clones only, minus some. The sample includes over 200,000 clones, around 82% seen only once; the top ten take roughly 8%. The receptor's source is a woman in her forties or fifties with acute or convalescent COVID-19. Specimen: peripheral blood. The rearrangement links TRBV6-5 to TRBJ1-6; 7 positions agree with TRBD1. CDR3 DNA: TGTGCCACACGCCCCGGGACAGATCGTAATTCACCCCTCCACTTT. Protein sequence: CATRPGTDRNSPLHF.